The T cell receptor beta chain under discussion was sequenced for a study of OX40 agonist ivuxolimab in advanced cancers. Background on the study: The dose-escalation cohort was about 87% male, with a mean age of about 58 years, ranging roughly 20 to 80. Treatment received earlier with anti-PD-1, anti-PD-L1 or anti-CTLA-4 agents was allowed, and under 50% had some.

Germline V gene data show CDR1 as SEHNR and CDR2 as FQNEAQ (reference sequence). Trimming cost V 1 base and J 3 bases, with 9 bases left between them. The CDR3 runs 14 residues. Data came from immunoSEQ multiplex PCR; TCRdb stores just in-frame clones and leaves some out. The sample includes more than 65,000 clones, about 80% of them seen just once. The sequence derives from an adult with an advanced solid tumor such as melanoma, head and neck, liver or kidney cancer. V is TRBV7-9 and J is TRBJ2-5; no reliable D call. The sample consisted of CD4+ or CD8+ T cells sorted from blood, taken in a trial of the OX40 agonist ivuxolimab. CDR3 in amino acids: CASSLVARKETQYF. The CDR3 DNA follows: TGTGCCAGCAGCTTAGTAGCCCGAAAAGAGACCCAGTACTTC.